This T cell receptor beta chain was identified during a study of identifying expanded T cells in peripheral blood. The study's findings and limits: Differentially abundant clones: 0.95 to 1.5 between replicates, about 17 at around 2 weeks, less than 20 at four. Variance in clone template counts between approximately two-week samples significantly increased with total template count across all healthy donors.

Concerning this clone: Its specificity is not known.

This table comes from immunoSEQ multiplex PCR, and its TCRdb copy is limited to in-frame clones, with some not included. The sample records approximately 100,000 clones, 88% being singletons. CDR3 length: 17 residues. V dropped 6 bases and J dropped 0 bases, with 21 bases sitting between them. The germline V gene has CDR1 LNHDA and CDR2 SQIVND (reference sequence). During the collection period, no donor immune events like infections were recorded. The clonotype comes from a person aged 18 to 69 in good health. Sequenced sample: blood. The chain has TRBV19 and TRBJ2-7, with D perhaps assigned TRBD1 or TRBD2 (6 bases each). CDR3 loop: CASRAQAAGTSSYEQYF. Written as DNA, the CDR3 is TGTGCCAGTAGGGCACAGGCCGCGGGGACAAGCTCCTACGAGCAGTACTTC.